This T cell receptor (beta chain) was documented in a study of blood T cell repertoires in COVID-19. Study context: Some COVID-19 samples were acute and others convalescent; all came from the United States, Italy and Spain.

This CDR3 is built from 14 residues. V was clipped by 4 bases and J by 2 bases; unmatched bases: 1. Per the germline V gene, CDR1 is SNHLY and CDR2 is FYNNEI. The assay was immunoSEQ multiplex PCR, and TCRdb's table has in-frame clones only and misses some. The data contain about 270,000 clones, more than 70% of them singletons. The receptor's source is a woman in her late teens or twenties with acute or convalescent COVID-19. The chain links TRBV2 to TRBJ1-5, with 8 bases lining up with TRBD1. The sample consisted of peripheral blood. The CDR3 protein is CASSGGQGNQPQHF. CDR3 sequence (DNA): TGTGCCAGCAGTGGGGGACAGGGCAATCAGCCCCAGCATTTT.